The rows below give T cell receptor beta chains drawn from one sample of a study of control samples from healthy donors and cancer patients. Produced via immunoSEQ multiplex PCR; TCRdb's table is partial and in-frame only. The table has tens of thousands of clones, around 84% seen once. The specimen was PBMCs. The source is a man in his 70s with lung cancer. CDR3s include the opening cysteine and the closing phenylalanine or tryptophan.

V gene: TRBV5-6
CDR3 protein: CASELNTEAFF

V gene: TRBV6-6
CDR3 protein: CASRLTGDPANEQFF

V gene: TRBV6-6
CDR3 protein: CASRDTQGANTEAFF

V gene: TRBV19
CDR3 protein: CASTLRRSDTEAFF

V gene: TRBV19
CDR3 protein: CASSLGGNTGELFF

V gene: TRBV7-6
CDR3 protein: CASSSGPRGGETQYF

V gene: TRBV6-1
CDR3 protein: CASSEVRGKSEAFF

V gene: TRBV10-3
CDR3 protein: CAISESGTANTGELFF

V gene: TRBV28
CDR3 protein: CASRTDFYGYTF

V gene: TRBV5-6
CDR3 protein: CASSASGTGSAEQYF

V gene: TRBV18
CDR3 protein: CASSPPLPANAAFF

V gene: TRBV11-3
CDR3 protein: CASSLGTGNTDTQYF

V gene: TRBV5-1
CDR3 protein: CASSPQGVSYEQYF

V gene: TRBV9
CDR3 protein: CASSVVAGSTDTQYF

V gene: TRBV27
CDR3 protein: CASSLNAYGGWSEQYF

V gene: TRBV6-4
CDR3 protein: CASSDRPTSGGLTDTQYF

V gene: TRBV19
CDR3 protein: CASSIGQNTDTQYF

V gene: TRBV9
CDR3 protein: CASSVLAGANTGELFF

V gene: TRBV7-2
CDR3 protein: CASRLPGTGTDEQYF

V gene: TRBV29-1
CDR3 protein: CSVELAGYEQYF

V gene: TRBV7-3
CDR3 protein: CASSLSRGRAYEKLFF

V gene: TRBV7-6
CDR3 protein: CASSSYRDRKQYF

V gene: TRBV7-6
CDR3 protein: CASSLESSGGTDTQYF

V gene: TRBV5-1
CDR3 protein: CASSLAGQGASEQYF

V gene: TRBV30
CDR3 protein: CAWSVRARGAYEQYF

V gene: TRBV6-5
CDR3 protein: CASSFGLAVTGELFF

V gene: TRBV28
CDR3 protein: CASSSPQGVLGGEETQYF

V gene: TRBV5-4
CDR3 protein: CASSLGGQIPYEQYF

V gene: TRBV7-9
CDR3 protein: CASGESSIAKNIQYF

V gene: TRBV2
CDR3 protein: CASSEVLAINEQFF

V gene: TRBV21-1
CDR3 protein: CASSKVRWGGSDTQYF

V gene: TRBV5-1
CDR3 protein: CASSSGAGSYEQYF

V gene: TRBV5-1
CDR3 protein: CASARTPGPYEQYF

V gene: TRBV11-2
CDR3 protein: CASSLQGFSGNTIYF

V gene: TRBV28
CDR3 protein: CASSLSKSGGTEAFF

V gene: TRBV4-2
CDR3 protein: CASSHLIRAPNYGYTF

V gene: TRBV7-9
CDR3 protein: CASSLLAGGRASDEQFF

V gene: TRBV6-5
CDR3 protein: CASQDSLAPQETQYF

V gene: TRBV4-1
CDR3 protein: CASSPWTGTVSYNEQFF

V gene: TRBV9
CDR3 protein: CASSPGTAANYGYTF

V gene: TRBV18
CDR3 protein: CASSRGDLRRAEAFF

V gene: TRBV5-1
CDR3 protein: CASSPGPPLTDTQYF

V gene: TRBV5-1
CDR3 protein: CASSSDRPNEKLFF

V gene: TRBV5-6
CDR3 protein: CASSLGGRNEKLFF

V gene: TRBV18
CDR3 protein: CASSPRDSPTDTQYF

V gene: TRBV11-1
CDR3 protein: CASSHRRGASTDTQYF

V gene: TRBV7-9
CDR3 protein: CASSLGLGTGDMNTEAFF

V gene: TRBV18
CDR3 protein: CASSPRERGALFSYNEQFF

V gene: TRBV7-6
CDR3 protein: CASSSAVGPTDTQYF

V gene: TRBV2
CDR3 protein: CASMGKRGVTDTQYF

V gene: TRBV24-1
CDR3 protein: CATSRGTGATDTQYF

V gene: TRBV10-3
CDR3 protein: CAIMETGRRYEQYF

V gene: TRBV5-6
CDR3 protein: CASSLDSGYWYGYTF

V gene: TRBV19
CDR3 protein: CASSPQPATRNTEAFF

V gene: TRBV7-2
CDR3 protein: CASSGRERSLFF

V gene: TRBV5-1
CDR3 protein: CASSLEGRTSETQYF